The 19 T cell receptor beta chains below all came from one sample that was sequenced in a study of vaccination effects on CD4 cells after COVID-19. No antigens are known for them. Sequencing was performed with immunoSEQ multiplex PCR; in TCRdb, only in-frame clones are kept and a portion is missing. The sample shows about 70,000 clones, 70% to 80% of them seen only once. Culturing for 10 days preceded CD4+ T cell isolation. The sequences come from CD4+ T cells from PBMCs cultured without peptide, collected before COVID-19 vaccination. Receptors were obtained from a human donor who received a COVID-19 vaccine.

The V gene is TRBV4-3, the J gene TRBJ2-5; 15 bases agree with TRBD2. The V and J ends lost 0 bases and 4 bases, in that order; junction bases with no gene match: 6. The germline V gene has CDR1 LGHNA and CDR2 YSLEER. The CDR3 has 18 amino acids. CDR3 DNA sequence: TGCGCCAGCAGCCAAGATAGGGGGACTAGCGGGGGGACAGAGACCCAGTACTTC. It translates to CASSQDRGTSGGTETQYF.

The chain carries TRBV2 and TRBJ2-6; D unclear. CDR3 length: 14 residues. The V and J ends lost 5 bases and 2 bases respectively, with 7 bases between them. Germline CDR1 reads SNHLY; CDR2 reads FYNNEI. This CDR3 reads CASSWSTGANVLTF. The CDR3 bases are TGTGCCAGCAGTTGGAGTACTGGGGCCAACGTCCTGACTTTC.

The CDR3 bases are TGCGCCAGCAGCAACCTCAGGGGTACTGAAGCTTTCTTT. It is translated as CASSNLRGTEAFF. The chain is built from TRBV5-1 and TRBJ1-1, with a weak D call TRBD1 (6 bases). V lost 4 bases and J lost 5, with 12 bases in between. Germline-derived CDR1 and CDR2 are SGHRS and YFSETQ. This CDR3 contains 13 residues.

The chain couples TRBV10-3 to TRBJ1-1; 8 nucleotides align to TRBD1. Unmatched junction bases numbered 3, after V lost 2 bases and J lost 1 base. Germline values: CDR1 ENHRY, CDR2 SYGVKD. The CDR3 loop spans 15 amino acids. For the CDR3, the DNA is TGTGCCATCAGTGAGACTCAGGGGGCGAACACTGAAGCTTTCTTT. It encodes CAISETQGANTEAFF.

This rearrangement joins TRBV29-1 to TRBJ2-7; possible D gene TRBD1, 5 bases. V lost 7 bases to trimming and J lost 5 bases, with 15 bases between them. The CDR3 totals 12 residues. CDR1 and CDR2 from the germline V gene are SQVTM and ANQGSEA. As DNA, the CDR3 is TGCAGCGCTCGCACTCAGGGAAACGAGCAGTACGTC. Protein product: CSARTQGNEQYV.

The chain joins TRBV5-1 to TRBJ1-2, with 8 bases aligning to TRBD1. The ends lost 4 bases at V and 2 bases at J; junction bases unmatched: 4. The CDR3 totals 14 residues. Germline V gene lookup returns CDR1 SGHRS and CDR2 YFSETQ. The CDR3 is CASSLGTGNYGYTF. DNA of the CDR3: TGCGCCAGCAGCCTAGGGACAGGCAACTATGGCTACACCTTC.

The rearrangement links TRBV6-4 to TRBJ1-5; unclear D gene. CDR1 is MRHNA and CDR2 is SNTAGT in the germline V gene. The CDR3 covers 13 residues. Trimming took off 4 bases at V and 6 bases at J, with 10 bases between the two ends. The CDR3 bases are TGTGCCAGCAGTGCAAAGGACGGTCAGCCCCAGCATTTT. It translates to CASSAKDGQPQHF.

This rearrangement joins TRBV28 to TRBJ2-5; 7 positions match TRBD1. The CDR3 consists of 13 residues. V dropped 7 bases and J dropped 5; count of bases not matched to a gene: 7. Germline CDR1 is MDHEN and CDR2 is SYDVKM. The CDR3 DNA is TGTGCCAGCACGATAGGGGGCGCGGAGACCCAGTACTTC. Its translation is CASTIGGAETQYF.

V is TRBV4-2 and J is TRBJ1-5; TRBD1 matches 7 bases. V shed 0 bases and J 8 bases; nucleotides not matched to a gene: 7. The CDR3 length is 15 residues. Per the germline V gene, CDR1 is LGHNA and CDR2 is YNFKEQ. CDR3 region: CASSQDLQGPEPQHF. In DNA form, the CDR3 reads TGTGCCAGCAGCCAAGATTTACAGGGGCCTGAGCCCCAGCATTTT.

This clone occurred once. The chain couples TRBV5-6 to TRBJ2-7, with D unclear. The germline V and J ends were trimmed by 0 bases and 4 bases, with 11 bases remaining between them. CDR1 and CDR2 from the germline V gene are SGHDT and YYEEEE. This CDR3 has 14 amino acids. CDR3 nucleotide sequence: TGTGCCAGCAGCTTGGTGAACCAATTTTACGAGCAGTACGTC. Its protein is CASSLVNQFYEQYV.

The genes are TRBV18 and TRBJ1-1; unclear D gene. Between the trimmed V and J ends, which lost 6 bases and 8 bases, there was a span of 16 bases. Germline V CDR1 and CDR2: KGHSH, LQKENI. The CDR3 is 13 residues long. The DNA for the CDR3 is TGTGCCAGCTCCGGCACGGTGAGAAAGGAAGCTTTCTTT. This translates into CASSGTVRKEAFF. Variable domain in full (rest from reference TRBV18 and TRBJ1-1): NAGVMQNPRHLVRRRGQEARLRCSPMKGHSHVYWYRQLPEEGLKFMVYLQKENIIDESGMPKERFSAEFPKEGPSILRIQQVVRGDSAAYFCASSGTVRKEAFFGQGTRLTVV.

J is TRBJ1-1 and V is TRBV18, with D tentatively TRBD1 (5 bases). V shed 3 bases and J shed 0 bases, with 8 bases lying between them. This CDR3 has 14 amino acids. Germline V gene data show CDR1 as KGHSH and CDR2 as LQKENI. In nucleotides, the CDR3 is TGTGCCAGCTCACCGTCGACAGTGAACACTGAAGCTTTCTTT. Translation gives CASSPSTVNTEAFF.

This chain links TRBV15 with TRBJ1-3; D is unclear. Germline-derived CDR1 and CDR2 are LNHNV and YYDKDF (reference sequence). V lost 4 bases to trimming and J lost 5 bases, with 21 bases between them. This CDR3 has 17 residues. The CDR3 bases are TGTGCCACCAGCAAGGTCATTCCGGGAACTTTCAGAAACACCATATATTTT. This encodes CATSKVIPGTFRNTIYF.

This clone was found a few times. The J gene is TRBJ2-2, the V gene TRBV29-1; perhaps D is TRBD1 or TRBD2 (5 bases each). Germline values: CDR1 SQVTM, CDR2 ANQGSEA. The CDR3 totals 15 residues. Trimming took off 0 bases at V and 6 bases at J, with 14 bases between the two ends. The chain's CDR3 is CSVEDHAGRAGELFF. The CDR3 DNA reads as TGCAGCGTTGAAGATCACGCAGGGCGGGCCGGGGAGCTGTTTTTT.

The J gene is TRBJ1-1, the V gene TRBV11-3; the D is unclear. From germline, CDR1 is SGHNT and CDR2 YENEEA. The CDR3 has 13 amino acids. V was trimmed by 3 bases and J by 1 base, leaving 6 bases between them. The CDR3 region has the DNA TGTGCCAGCAGCTTGCGGAGGAACACTGAAGCTTTCTTT. This encodes CASSLRRNTEAFF.

The J gene is TRBJ1-1, the V gene TRBV6-5; D uncertain. V lost 6 bases and J lost 6, with 20 bases in between. CDR1 and CDR2 (germline): MNHEY, SVGAGI. This CDR3 comprises 15 residues. The CDR3 sequence is CASSLRAGYGAEAFF. The CDR3 DNA reads TGTGCCAGCAGCCTAAGGGCCGGGTATGGTGCTGAAGCTTTCTTT.

There are a few counts of this clone. This rearrangement joins TRBV7-9 to TRBJ2-2, with 12 bases matching TRBD2. The J segment lost 6 bases and the V segment lost 6 bases, leaving 5 bases of the junction unmatched. This CDR3 is 15 amino acids long. The germline V gene has CDR1 SEHNR and CDR2 FQNEAQ (reference sequence). The CDR3 DNA follows: TGTGCCAGCAGACTAGCGGGGGGCGGCCCCGGGGAGCTGTTTTTT. Translating it yields CASRLAGGGPGELFF.

In its sample, this clone was seen once. The chain links TRBV27 to TRBJ1-2; 8 bases are a match to TRBD1. The germline V gene has CDR1 MNHEY and CDR2 SMNVEV (reference sequence). V was clipped by 5 bases and J by 2 bases; unmatched bases: 7. This CDR3 has 15 residues. The CDR3 is CASSGTGDLNYGYTF. Here the CDR3 DNA reads TGTGCCAGCAGTGGGACAGGCGACCTGAACTATGGCTACACCTTC.

The chain links TRBV28 to TRBJ2-7; weak D call: TRBD1 (7 bases). Germline CDR1 reads MDHEN; CDR2 reads SYDVKM. V was pared by 3 bases and J by 7 bases, with 13 bases between. This CDR3 has 13 amino acids. The CDR3 is CASSLEGAREQYV. For the CDR3, the DNA is TGTGCCAGCAGTTTGGAGGGGGCGAGGGAGCAGTACGTC.